The rows below give T cell receptor beta chains drawn from one sample of a study of blood T cell repertoires in COVID-19. Assay used: immunoSEQ multiplex PCR; TCRdb lists only in-frame clones, some missing. The sample consists of approximately 120,000 clones, around four fifths of them appearing once. Sequencing was done on a sample of peripheral blood. The receptors stem from a man aged 55 to 70 with acute or convalescent COVID-19. Each CDR3 is given with its conserved first and last residue. Fields, in order: clone size, D gene, J gene, CDR3 length, V gene, CDR3 DNA, CDR3 protein. A D gene is named only where the DNA matches it firmly. Clone size is given for some rows only: seen once, a few or many times, or a class if the clone is expanded.

clone size: -
D gene: -
J gene: TRBJ2-5
CDR3 length: 16
V gene: TRBV3-1/TRBV3-2
CDR3 DNA: TGTGCCAGCAGCCAAGGCAGGCCTCCTTACCAAGAGACCCAGTACTTC
CDR3 protein: CASSQGRPPYQETQYF

clone size: -
D gene: TRBD2
J gene: TRBJ2-7
CDR3 length: 17
V gene: TRBV7-2
CDR3 DNA: TGTGCCAGCAGCTTAGTCCCCCCGGGACTAGCGTACCACGAGCAGTACTTC
CDR3 protein: CASSLVPPGLAYHEQYF

clone size: -
D gene: -
J gene: TRBJ2-7
CDR3 length: 18
V gene: TRBV11-2
CDR3 DNA: TGTGCCAGCAGCTTATTACCCCCGAGCGGGTTTTATGCTTACGAGCAGTACTTC
CDR3 protein: CASSLLPPSGFYAYEQYF

clone size: -
D gene: -
J gene: TRBJ2-7
CDR3 length: 14
V gene: TRBV5-1
CDR3 DNA: TGCGCCAGCAGCACCCTGACAGACATGAGCGAGCAGTACTTC
CDR3 protein: CASSTLTDMSEQYF

clone size: -
D gene: TRBD2
J gene: TRBJ2-3
CDR3 length: 16
V gene: TRBV7-3
CDR3 DNA: TGTGCCAGCAGCCCCCGACTAGCGGGAGGGCCACATACGCAGTATTTT
CDR3 protein: CASSPRLAGGPHTQYF

clone size: -
D gene: -
J gene: TRBJ1-2
CDR3 length: 15
V gene: TRBV18
CDR3 DNA: TGTGCCAGCTCGTACCGGAGGGAGACGGGCTATGGCTACACCTTC
CDR3 protein: CASSYRRETGYGYTF

clone size: -
D gene: -
J gene: TRBJ1-6
CDR3 length: 15
V gene: TRBV28
CDR3 DNA: TGTGCCAGCAGGGCCTTCGACACGAATAATTCACCCCTCCACTTT
CDR3 protein: CASRAFDTNNSPLHF

clone size: -
D gene: -
J gene: TRBJ2-1
CDR3 length: 12
V gene: TRBV5-1
CDR3 DNA: TGCGCCAGCAGCTTGGGCGGGCCGCCACAGTTCTTC
CDR3 protein: CASSLGGPPQFF

clone size: -
D gene: -
J gene: TRBJ1-3
CDR3 length: 13
V gene: TRBV7-9
CDR3 DNA: TGTGCCAGCAGCACCGGGTCCGGTTTGGTCATATATTTT
CDR3 protein: CASSTGSGLVIYF

clone size: -
D gene: -
J gene: TRBJ1-5
CDR3 length: 15
V gene: TRBV6-5
CDR3 DNA: TGTGCCAGCAGCCCCCGACCTAGGAGCAATCAGCCCCAGCATTTT
CDR3 protein: CASSPRPRSNQPQHF

clone size: -
D gene: TRBD1
J gene: TRBJ1-2
CDR3 length: 14
V gene: TRBV5-4
CDR3 DNA: TGTGCCAGCAGGCCGACAGGGAAGGACGGCGGCTACACCTTC
CDR3 protein: CASRPTGKDGGYTF

clone size: -
D gene: TRBD1
J gene: TRBJ1-5
CDR3 length: 15
V gene: TRBV20-1
CDR3 DNA: TGCAGTGCTACTGACAGGGTCAGAAGCAATCAGCCCCAGCATTTT
CDR3 protein: CSATDRVRSNQPQHF

clone size: -
D gene: -
J gene: TRBJ2-1
CDR3 length: 14
V gene: TRBV11-3
CDR3 DNA: TGTGCCAGCAGCTTAGGAGGGGGGGGCGGTGAGCAGTTCTTC
CDR3 protein: CASSLGGGGGEQFF

clone size: -
D gene: TRBD1
J gene: TRBJ2-1
CDR3 length: 17
V gene: TRBV23-1
CDR3 DNA: TGCGCCAGCAGTCAACCGCCGGGACAGCAAACCTACAATGAGCAGTTCTTC
CDR3 protein: CASSQPPGQQTYNEQFF

clone size: few
D gene: -
J gene: TRBJ1-2
CDR3 length: 14
V gene: TRBV2
CDR3 DNA: TGTGCCAGCAAGTCTTTTGGGGGGGAGGGCGGCTACACCTTC
CDR3 protein: CASKSFGGEGGYTF

clone size: -
D gene: -
J gene: TRBJ2-7
CDR3 length: 16
V gene: TRBV5-1
CDR3 DNA: TGCGCCAGCAGCTTGTTTTTCCGGGAGAGCTCCTACGAGCAGTACTTC
CDR3 protein: CASSLFFRESSYEQYF

clone size: few
D gene: -
J gene: TRBJ2-5
CDR3 length: 12
V gene: TRBV27
CDR3 DNA: TGTGCCAGCAGCTCGTACCAAGAGACCCAGTACTTC
CDR3 protein: CASSSYQETQYF

clone size: -
D gene: -
J gene: TRBJ2-7
CDR3 length: 15
V gene: TRBV19
CDR3 DNA: TGTGCCAGTAGCAAATTAGCTCGAGGCGGAGACGAGCAGTACTTC
CDR3 protein: CASSKLARGGDEQYF

clone size: -
D gene: TRBD1
J gene: TRBJ1-5
CDR3 length: 14
V gene: TRBV19
CDR3 DNA: TGTGCCAGTAGTAGGGACAGTGGCAATCAGCCCCAGCATTTT
CDR3 protein: CASSRDSGNQPQHF

clone size: -
D gene: TRBD2
J gene: TRBJ2-1
CDR3 length: 15
V gene: TRBV6-5
CDR3 DNA: TGTGCCAGCAGAAATCTAGCGGGAGGGGGCCATGAGCAGTTCTTC
CDR3 protein: CASRNLAGGGHEQFF

clone size: -
D gene: -
J gene: TRBJ2-5
CDR3 length: 16
V gene: TRBV4-1
CDR3 DNA: TGCGCCAGCAGCCAAGGTAGACAGGCCAACCAAGAGACCCAGTACTTC
CDR3 protein: CASSQGRQANQETQYF

clone size: few
D gene: TRBD2
J gene: TRBJ2-2
CDR3 length: 15
V gene: TRBV19
CDR3 DNA: TGTGCCAGTAGTAGCGGGAGGGTGAACACCGGGGAGCTGTTTTTT
CDR3 protein: CASSSGRVNTGELFF

clone size: -
D gene: -
J gene: TRBJ1-1
CDR3 length: 15
V gene: TRBV28
CDR3 DNA: TGTGCCAGCAGTTTATGGACCACAAACAGCGGTGAAGCTTTCTTT
CDR3 protein: CASSLWTTNSGEAFF

clone size: -
D gene: TRBD1
J gene: TRBJ1-5
CDR3 length: 14
V gene: TRBV6-1
CDR3 DNA: TGTGCCAGCAGAAACGAGGGACAGGCTCCAACCCAGCATTTT
CDR3 protein: CASRNEGQAPTQHF

clone size: -
D gene: TRBD1
J gene: TRBJ1-1
CDR3 length: 15
V gene: TRBV7-8
CDR3 DNA: TGTGCCAGCAGCTACCAGACAGGGACGAACACTGAAGCTTTCTTT
CDR3 protein: CASSYQTGTNTEAFF

clone size: -
D gene: -
J gene: TRBJ2-5
CDR3 length: 13
V gene: TRBV19
CDR3 DNA: TGTGCCAGTAGTATTCAGATCCAAGAGACCCAGTACTTC
CDR3 protein: CASSIQIQETQYF

clone size: -
D gene: -
J gene: TRBJ2-7
CDR3 length: 14
V gene: TRBV21-1
CDR3 DNA: TGTGCCAGCAACCATCGGGCGGGACCCTACGAGCAGTACTTC
CDR3 protein: CASNHRAGPYEQYF

clone size: -
D gene: TRBD1
J gene: TRBJ1-1
CDR3 length: 13
V gene: TRBV12-3/TRBV12-4
CDR3 DNA: TGTGCCAGCAGTTTAGCCGGGACAGCTGAAGCTTTCTTT
CDR3 protein: CASSLAGTAEAFF

clone size: few
D gene: TRBD1
J gene: TRBJ1-1
CDR3 length: 16
V gene: TRBV19
CDR3 DNA: TGTGCCAGTAGTCTCCACGGACAGGCAGGGGCCCCTGAAGCTTTCTTT
CDR3 protein: CASSLHGQAGAPEAFF

clone size: -
D gene: TRBD1
J gene: TRBJ1-2
CDR3 length: 13
V gene: TRBV12-3/TRBV12-4
CDR3 DNA: TGTGCCAGCAGTTCGACAGGGAGGCATGGCTACACCTTC
CDR3 protein: CASSSTGRHGYTF

clone size: -
D gene: -
J gene: TRBJ1-1
CDR3 length: 14
V gene: TRBV11-1
CDR3 DNA: TGTGCCAGCAGCTCCCCAAACAGGTACACTGAAGCTTTCTTT
CDR3 protein: CASSSPNRYTEAFF

clone size: once
D gene: -
J gene: TRBJ2-3
CDR3 length: 15
V gene: TRBV7-8
CDR3 DNA: TGTGCCAGCAGCTTAGCGATACTAGCAGTTGATACGCAGTATTTT
CDR3 protein: CASSLAILAVDTQYF

clone size: few
D gene: -
J gene: TRBJ2-3
CDR3 length: 13
V gene: TRBV24-1
CDR3 DNA: TGTGCCACCAGTGCTTCGGCGGTAGATACGCAGTATTTT
CDR3 protein: CATSASAVDTQYF

clone size: -
D gene: -
J gene: TRBJ2-1
CDR3 length: 14
V gene: TRBV5-1
CDR3 DNA: TGCGCCAGCAGCTTGGGCGAATCCTACAATGAGCAGTTCTTC
CDR3 protein: CASSLGESYNEQFF

clone size: -
D gene: TRBD2
J gene: TRBJ2-1
CDR3 length: 19
V gene: TRBV7-9
CDR3 DNA: TGTGCCAGCAGCCCCCTGAGGGCGGGTCCGCTAGCGGGATTGAATGAGCAGTTCTTC
CDR3 protein: CASSPLRAGPLAGLNEQFF

clone size: few
D gene: TRBD1
J gene: TRBJ1-3
CDR3 length: 17
V gene: TRBV4-2
CDR3 DNA: TGTGCCAGCAGCCTAACACCTTGGACAGGGCGAAGAGACACCATATATTTT
CDR3 protein: CASSLTPWTGRRDTIYF

clone size: -
D gene: TRBD1
J gene: TRBJ2-7
CDR3 length: 17
V gene: TRBV18
CDR3 DNA: TGTGCCAGCTCGGGGGACAGGAGAACTGGCGGAACCTACGAGCAGTACTTC
CDR3 protein: CASSGDRRTGGTYEQYF

clone size: -
D gene: TRBD1
J gene: TRBJ1-6
CDR3 length: 16
V gene: TRBV19
CDR3 DNA: TGTGCCAGTAGTATCAGGGGGCGTCAAGCAAATTCACCCCTCCACTTT
CDR3 protein: CASSIRGRQANSPLHF

clone size: -
D gene: TRBD1
J gene: TRBJ1-4
CDR3 length: 15
V gene: TRBV15
CDR3 DNA: TGTGCCACCAGCAGAGGACAGGGGGCGAGTGAAAAACTGTTTTTT
CDR3 protein: CATSRGQGASEKLFF

clone size: -
D gene: TRBD2
J gene: TRBJ2-1
CDR3 length: 17
V gene: TRBV28
CDR3 DNA: TGTGCCAGCAGTCTTACCGCTAGCGGGGGCCCCTACAATGAGCAGTTCTTC
CDR3 protein: CASSLTASGGPYNEQFF

clone size: -
D gene: -
J gene: TRBJ1-1
CDR3 length: 13
V gene: TRBV12-3/TRBV12-4
CDR3 DNA: TGTGCCAGCAGTTGGGGGCCTAACACTGAAGCTTTCTTT
CDR3 protein: CASSWGPNTEAFF

clone size: -
D gene: TRBD1
J gene: TRBJ2-2
CDR3 length: 15
V gene: TRBV6-1
CDR3 DNA: TGTGCCAGCAGTGACGGGACAGGGGACACCGGGGAGCTGTTTTTT
CDR3 protein: CASSDGTGDTGELFF

clone size: -
D gene: -
J gene: TRBJ1-5
CDR3 length: 11
V gene: TRBV6-5
CDR3 DNA: TGTGCCAGCAGCAACAATCAGCCCCAGCATTTT
CDR3 protein: CASSNNQPQHF

clone size: -
D gene: -
J gene: TRBJ1-4
CDR3 length: 16
V gene: TRBV7-9
CDR3 DNA: TGTGCCAGCAGCTTGGGGCTGGATTCAACTAATGAAAAACTGTTTTTT
CDR3 protein: CASSLGLDSTNEKLFF

clone size: few
D gene: -
J gene: TRBJ1-1
CDR3 length: 13
V gene: TRBV14
CDR3 DNA: TGTGCCAGCAGCCTTAACGGCGGGCCAGAAGCTTTCTTT
CDR3 protein: CASSLNGGPEAFF

clone size: -
D gene: TRBD1
J gene: TRBJ1-2
CDR3 length: 14
V gene: TRBV9
CDR3 DNA: TGTGCCAGCAGCGTAGCTCCAGGGGGGTATGGCTACACCTTC
CDR3 protein: CASSVAPGGYGYTF

clone size: -
D gene: TRBD2
J gene: TRBJ2-1
CDR3 length: 15
V gene: TRBV11-3
CDR3 DNA: TGTGCCAGCAGCCCCAGACTAGCGGGGTACAATGAGCAGTTCTTC
CDR3 protein: CASSPRLAGYNEQFF

clone size: -
D gene: -
J gene: TRBJ1-5
CDR3 length: 13
V gene: TRBV27
CDR3 DNA: TGTGCCAGCAGACCCCCGGGAGGGCAGCCCCAGCATTTT
CDR3 protein: CASRPPGGQPQHF

clone size: -
D gene: -
J gene: TRBJ2-1
CDR3 length: 16
V gene: TRBV27
CDR3 DNA: TGTGCCAGCAGCCGGGGGGCCAGGTTAGGGTACAATGAGCAGTTCTTC
CDR3 protein: CASSRGARLGYNEQFF

clone size: -
D gene: -
J gene: TRBJ2-2
CDR3 length: 14
V gene: TRBV2
CDR3 DNA: TGTGCCAGCACCATATACAGGGATACCGGGGAGCTGTTTTTT
CDR3 protein: CASTIYRDTGELFF

clone size: once
D gene: -
J gene: TRBJ1-1
CDR3 length: 12
V gene: TRBV28
CDR3 DNA: TGTGCCAGCGGTTCCCGGGGCACTGAAGCTTTCTTT
CDR3 protein: CASGSRGTEAFF

clone size: few
D gene: TRBD2
J gene: TRBJ2-5
CDR3 length: 16
V gene: TRBV14
CDR3 DNA: TGTGCCAGCAGCCAAGGCGTTACTAGCGGGCAAGAGACCCAGTACTTC
CDR3 protein: CASSQGVTSGQETQYF